The clone carrying this T cell receptor beta chain showed up just a few times. TCRdb re-derived calls from the RT-PCR reads in MiXCR, one entry per CDR3 protein. The sample carries about 680,000 distinct CDR3 sequences, 11% to 15% recorded once. The CDR3 runs 15 residues. V was clipped by 5 bases and J by 7 bases; unmatched bases: 8. Germline V gene data show CDR1 as MDHEN and CDR2 as SYDVKM. The chain joins TRBV28 to TRBJ1-6; 7 positions agree with TRBD1. The sample comprised memory CD4+ T cells from blood. The TCR comes from a female donor in good health, serving as a healthy control. CDR3 coding DNA: TGTGCCAGCAGTCCTCCGAGGGGGCCCAATTCACCCCTCCACTTT. Translating it yields CASSPPRGPNSPLHF.